The count of the clone carrying this TCR beta chain is one. Its antigen is unknown. The V end lost 0 bases, the J end lost 6 bases, and 28 bases lay between the germline ends. Germline-derived CDR1 and CDR2 are SGHRS and YFSETQ. CDR3 length equals 19 residues. Depth targeted 1 in 200,000 to 1 in 1 million T cells, averaging approximately 9.3x coverage per clonotype. Profiled with immunoSEQ multiplex PCR; TCRdb holds only in-frame clones, not every one. This table holds 270,000 or so clones, approximately 76% found once. This specimen comes from a study of cytotoxic CD8 clonotypes in ibrutinib-treated CLL. The wider study: When averaged across all of the samples, the counts came to approximately 250,000 productive templates and more than 75,000 productive rearrangements.

The study, taken as a whole, reports: Patients had baseline clonality above age-matched healthy donors, and this clonality moved with circulating CD8+ T-cell counts. Clonality went up at the time of ibrutinib response, stayed stable in sustained remission, and later dropped back toward its baseline level at progression.

The sequence was obtained from a human donor with chronic lymphocytic leukemia. This specimen was PBMCs, taken at disease progression, from a patient treated with ibrutinib. The gene calls are TRBV5-1 and TRBJ2-7, with D perhaps matching TRBD2 (5 bases). As DNA, the CDR3 is TGCGCCAGCAGCTTGGCAGTTTTCTTCCGGGGATATAGAGGTAGCGAGCAGTACTTC. Amino acid sequence: CASSLAVFFRGYRGSEQYF.